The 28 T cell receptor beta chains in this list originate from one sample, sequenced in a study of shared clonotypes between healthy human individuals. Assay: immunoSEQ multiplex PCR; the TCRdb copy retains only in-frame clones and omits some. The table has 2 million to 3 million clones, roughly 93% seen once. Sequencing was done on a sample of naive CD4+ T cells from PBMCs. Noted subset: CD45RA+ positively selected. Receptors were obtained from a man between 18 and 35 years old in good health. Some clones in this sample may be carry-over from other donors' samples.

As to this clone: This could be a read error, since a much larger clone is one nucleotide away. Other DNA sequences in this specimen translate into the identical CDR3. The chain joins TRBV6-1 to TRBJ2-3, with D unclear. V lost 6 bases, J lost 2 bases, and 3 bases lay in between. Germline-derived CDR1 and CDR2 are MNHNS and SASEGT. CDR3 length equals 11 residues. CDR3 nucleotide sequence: TGTGCCAGCAGCCTCACAGATACGCAGTATTTT. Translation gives CASSLTDTQYF.

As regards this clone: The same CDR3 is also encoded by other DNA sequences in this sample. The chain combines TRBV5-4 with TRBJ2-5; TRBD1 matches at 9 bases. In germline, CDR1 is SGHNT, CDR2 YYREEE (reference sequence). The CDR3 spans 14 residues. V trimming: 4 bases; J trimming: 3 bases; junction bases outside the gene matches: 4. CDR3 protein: CASSPGQGKETQYF. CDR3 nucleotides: TGTGCCAGCAGCCCAGGACAGGGGAAAGAGACCCAGTACTTC.

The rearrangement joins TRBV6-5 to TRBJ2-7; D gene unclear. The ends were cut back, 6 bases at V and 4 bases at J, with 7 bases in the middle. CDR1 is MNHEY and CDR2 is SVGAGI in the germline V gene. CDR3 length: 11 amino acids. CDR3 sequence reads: CASRREYEQYF. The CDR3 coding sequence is TGTGCCAGCAGGCGTGAGTACGAGCAGTACTTC.

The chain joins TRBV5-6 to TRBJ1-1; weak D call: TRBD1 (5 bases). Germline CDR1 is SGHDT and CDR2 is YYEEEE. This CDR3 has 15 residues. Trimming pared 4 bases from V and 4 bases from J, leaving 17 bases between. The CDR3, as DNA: TGTGCCAGCAGCCTCCTCCCGGGCCAGGGCACTGAAGCTTTCTTT. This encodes CASSLLPGQGTEAFF.

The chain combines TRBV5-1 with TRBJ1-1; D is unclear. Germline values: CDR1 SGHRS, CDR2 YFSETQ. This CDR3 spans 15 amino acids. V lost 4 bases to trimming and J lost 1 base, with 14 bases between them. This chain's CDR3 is CASSPKTITNTEAFF. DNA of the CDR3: TGCGCCAGCAGCCCCAAGACAATCACGAACACTGAAGCTTTCTTT. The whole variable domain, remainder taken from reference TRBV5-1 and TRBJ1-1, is KAGVTQTPRYLIKTRGQQVTLSCSPISGHRSVSWYQQTPGQGLQFLFEYFSETQRNKGNFPGRFSGRQFSNSRSEMNVSTLELGDSALYLCASSPKTITNTEAFFGQGTRLTVV.

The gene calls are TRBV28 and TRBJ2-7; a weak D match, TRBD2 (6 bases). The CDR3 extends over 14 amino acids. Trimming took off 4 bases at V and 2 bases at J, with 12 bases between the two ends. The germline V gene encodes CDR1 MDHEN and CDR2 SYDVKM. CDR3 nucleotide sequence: TGTGCCAGCAGTTACGCGGGACTGACCTACGAGCAGTACTTC. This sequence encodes CASSYAGLTYEQYF.

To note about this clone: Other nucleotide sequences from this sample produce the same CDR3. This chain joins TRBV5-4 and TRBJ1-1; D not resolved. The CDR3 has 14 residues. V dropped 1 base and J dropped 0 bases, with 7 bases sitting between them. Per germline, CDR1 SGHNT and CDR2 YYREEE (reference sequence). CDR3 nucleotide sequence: TGTGCCAGCAGCTTGTCGCAGGTGAACACTGAAGCTTTCTTT. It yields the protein CASSLSQVNTEAFF. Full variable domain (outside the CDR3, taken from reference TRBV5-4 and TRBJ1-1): ETGVTQSPTHLIKTRGQQVTLRCSSQSGHNTVSWYQQALGQGPQFIFQYYREEENGRGNFPPRFSGLQFPNYSSELNVNALELDDSALYLCASSLSQVNTEAFFGQGTRLTVV.

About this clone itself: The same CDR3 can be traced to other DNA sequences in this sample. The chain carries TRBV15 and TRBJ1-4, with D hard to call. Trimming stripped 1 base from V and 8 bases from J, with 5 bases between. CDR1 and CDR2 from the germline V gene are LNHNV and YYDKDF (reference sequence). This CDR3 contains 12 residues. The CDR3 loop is CATSRVGEKLFF. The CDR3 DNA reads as TGTGCCACCAGCAGAGTCGGGGAAAAACTGTTTTTT. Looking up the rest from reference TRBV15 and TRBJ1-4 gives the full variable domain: DAMVIQNPRYQVTQFGKPVTLSCSQTLNHNVMYWYQQKSSQAPKLLFHYYDKDFNNEADTPDNFQSRRPNTSFCFLDIRSPGLGDTAMYLCATSRVGEKLFFGSGTQLSVL.

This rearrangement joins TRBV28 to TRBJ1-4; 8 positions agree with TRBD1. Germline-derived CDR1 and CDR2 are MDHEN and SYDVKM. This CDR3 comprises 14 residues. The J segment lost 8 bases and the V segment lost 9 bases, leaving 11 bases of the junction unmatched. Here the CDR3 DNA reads TGTGCCAGTAGAAATGCAGGGGGCCGGGAAAAACTGTTTTTT. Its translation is CASRNAGGREKLFF.

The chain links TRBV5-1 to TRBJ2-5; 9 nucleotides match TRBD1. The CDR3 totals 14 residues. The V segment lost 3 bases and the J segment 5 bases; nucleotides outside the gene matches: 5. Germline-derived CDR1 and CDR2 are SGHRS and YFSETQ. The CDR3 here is CASSYTGGGETQYF. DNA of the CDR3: TGCGCCAGCAGCTATACAGGGGGCGGGGAGACCCAGTACTTC.

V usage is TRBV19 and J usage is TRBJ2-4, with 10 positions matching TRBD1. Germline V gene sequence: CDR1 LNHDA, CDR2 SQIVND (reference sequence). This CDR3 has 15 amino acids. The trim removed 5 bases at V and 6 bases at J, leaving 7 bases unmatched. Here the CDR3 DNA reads TGTGCCAGTAGTCCATCCGGGACAGGGGCAAACATTCAGTACTTC. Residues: CASSPSGTGANIQYF.

The chain's CDR3 is CASSPVHPSYNEQFF. Here the CDR3 DNA reads TGTGCCAGCAGCCCAGTCCACCCCTCCTACAATGAGCAGTTCTTC. The chain recombines TRBV9 with TRBJ2-1; D remains ambiguous. The CDR3 totals 15 residues. The germline CDR1 and CDR2 sequences are SGDLS and YYNGEE. V gave up 4 bases and J gave up 0 bases, with 11 bases separating them. Full variable domain (remainder filled in from reference TRBV9 and TRBJ2-1): DSGVTQTPKHLITATGQRVTLRCSPRSGDLSVYWYQQSLDQGLQFLIQYYNGEERAKGNILERFSAQQFPDLHSELNLSSLELGDSALYFCASSPVHPSYNEQFFGPGTRLTVL.

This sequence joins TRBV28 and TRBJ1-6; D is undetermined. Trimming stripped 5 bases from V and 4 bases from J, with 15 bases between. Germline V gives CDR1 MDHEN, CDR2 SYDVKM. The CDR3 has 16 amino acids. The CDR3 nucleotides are TGTGCCAGCAGTCTCCCCGGAGTAGGGTATAATTCACCCCTCCACTTT. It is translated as CASSLPGVGYNSPLHF.

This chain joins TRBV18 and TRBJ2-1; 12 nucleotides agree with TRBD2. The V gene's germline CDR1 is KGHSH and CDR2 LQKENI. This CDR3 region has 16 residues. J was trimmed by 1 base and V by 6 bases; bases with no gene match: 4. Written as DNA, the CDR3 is TGTGCCAGCTCGTTCGGACTAGCGGGGTCCTACAATGAGCAGTTCTTC. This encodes CASSFGLAGSYNEQFF.

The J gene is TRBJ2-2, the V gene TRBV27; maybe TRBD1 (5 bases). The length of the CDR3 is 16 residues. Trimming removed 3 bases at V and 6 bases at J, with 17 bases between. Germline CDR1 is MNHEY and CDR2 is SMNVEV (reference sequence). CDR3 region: CASSLLLQGFPGELFF. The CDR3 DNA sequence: TGTGCCAGCAGTTTGCTTCTGCAGGGTTTTCCCGGGGAGCTGTTTTTT.

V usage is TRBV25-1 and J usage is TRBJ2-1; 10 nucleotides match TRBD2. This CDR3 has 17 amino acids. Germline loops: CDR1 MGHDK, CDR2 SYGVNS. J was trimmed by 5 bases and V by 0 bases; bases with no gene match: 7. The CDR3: CASSEYIQAGGDNEQFF. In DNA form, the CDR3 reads TGTGCCAGCAGTGAATATATTCAAGCGGGAGGGGACAATGAGCAGTTCTTC.

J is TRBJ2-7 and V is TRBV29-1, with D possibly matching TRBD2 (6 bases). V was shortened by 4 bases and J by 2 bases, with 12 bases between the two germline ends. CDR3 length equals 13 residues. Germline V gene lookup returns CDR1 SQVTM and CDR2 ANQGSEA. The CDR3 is CSVGTGSAYEQYF. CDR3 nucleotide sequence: TGCAGCGTTGGGACCGGGAGTGCCTACGAGCAGTACTTC.

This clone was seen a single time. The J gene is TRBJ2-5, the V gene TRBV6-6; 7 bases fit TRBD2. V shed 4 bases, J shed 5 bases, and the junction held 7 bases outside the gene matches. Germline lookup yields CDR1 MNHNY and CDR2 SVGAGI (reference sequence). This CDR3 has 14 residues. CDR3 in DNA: TGTGCCAGCAGTTCCCCGCGTAGCGGGGAGACCCAGTACTTC. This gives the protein CASSSPRSGETQYF.

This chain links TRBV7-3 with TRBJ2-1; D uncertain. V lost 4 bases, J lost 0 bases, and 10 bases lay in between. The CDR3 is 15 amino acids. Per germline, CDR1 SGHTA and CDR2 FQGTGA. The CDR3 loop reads CASSSLDGSYNEQFF. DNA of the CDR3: TGTGCCAGCAGCTCCTTGGATGGCTCCTACAATGAGCAGTTCTTC.

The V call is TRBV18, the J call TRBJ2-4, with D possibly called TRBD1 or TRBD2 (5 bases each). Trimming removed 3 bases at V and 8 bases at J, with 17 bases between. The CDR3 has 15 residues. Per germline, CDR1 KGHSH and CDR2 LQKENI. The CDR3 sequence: CASSPNSGSTDIQYF. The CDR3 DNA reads TGTGCCAGCTCACCTAACTCAGGGAGTACGGACATTCAGTACTTC.

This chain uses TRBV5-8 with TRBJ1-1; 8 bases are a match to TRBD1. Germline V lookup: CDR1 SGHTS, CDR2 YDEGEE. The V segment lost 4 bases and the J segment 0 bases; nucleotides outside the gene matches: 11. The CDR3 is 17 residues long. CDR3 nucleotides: TGTGCCAGCAGCGGAGGACAGGGTTTGGGAGTGAACACTGAAGCTTTCTTT. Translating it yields CASSGGQGLGVNTEAFF.

CDR3 sequence reads: CAGQDRVNQPQHF. CDR3 DNA: TGTGCCGGCCAGGACAGGGTTAATCAGCCCCAGCATTTT. V usage is TRBV2 and J usage is TRBJ1-5, with 8 positions matching TRBD1. In germline, CDR1 is SNHLY, CDR2 FYNNEI. CDR3 length equals 13 residues. V was pared by 11 bases and J by 4 bases, with 7 bases of the junction left unmatched.

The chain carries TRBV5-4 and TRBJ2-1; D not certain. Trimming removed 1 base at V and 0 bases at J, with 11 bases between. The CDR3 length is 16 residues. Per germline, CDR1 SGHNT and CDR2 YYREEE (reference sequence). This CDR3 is CASSLFQDSSYNEQFF. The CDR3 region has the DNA TGTGCCAGCAGCTTGTTCCAGGATTCCTCCTACAATGAGCAGTTCTTC.

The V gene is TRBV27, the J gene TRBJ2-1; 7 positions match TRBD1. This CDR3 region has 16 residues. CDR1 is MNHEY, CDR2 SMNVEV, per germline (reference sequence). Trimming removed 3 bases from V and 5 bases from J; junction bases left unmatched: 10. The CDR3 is CASSFDREGIDNEQFF. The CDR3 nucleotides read TGTGCCAGCAGTTTCGACAGGGAAGGGATCGACAATGAGCAGTTCTTC.

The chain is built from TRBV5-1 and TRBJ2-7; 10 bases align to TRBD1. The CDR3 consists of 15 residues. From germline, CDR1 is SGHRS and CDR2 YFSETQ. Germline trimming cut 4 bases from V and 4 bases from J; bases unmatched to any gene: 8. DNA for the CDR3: TGCGCCAGCAGCCCCTCTGGGGACAGGGGTTACGAGCAGTACTTC. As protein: CASSPSGDRGYEQYF. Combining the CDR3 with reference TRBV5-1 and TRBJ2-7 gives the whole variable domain KAGVTQTPRYLIKTRGQQVTLSCSPISGHRSVSWYQQTPGQGLQFLFEYFSETQRNKGNFPGRFSGRQFSNSRSEMNVSTLELGDSALYLCASSPSGDRGYEQYFGPGTRLTVT.

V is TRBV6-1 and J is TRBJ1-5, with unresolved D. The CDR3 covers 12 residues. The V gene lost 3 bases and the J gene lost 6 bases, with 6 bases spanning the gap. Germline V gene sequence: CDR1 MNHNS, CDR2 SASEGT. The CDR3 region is CASSELGQPQHF. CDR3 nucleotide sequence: TGTGCCAGCAGTGAGTTGGGTCAGCCCCAGCATTTT.

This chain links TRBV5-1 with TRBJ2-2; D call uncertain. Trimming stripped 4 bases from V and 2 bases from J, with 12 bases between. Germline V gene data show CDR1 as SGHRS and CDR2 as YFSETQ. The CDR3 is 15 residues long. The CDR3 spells CASSGTELNTGELFF. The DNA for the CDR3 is TGCGCCAGCAGCGGTACAGAATTAAACACCGGGGAGCTGTTTTTT.

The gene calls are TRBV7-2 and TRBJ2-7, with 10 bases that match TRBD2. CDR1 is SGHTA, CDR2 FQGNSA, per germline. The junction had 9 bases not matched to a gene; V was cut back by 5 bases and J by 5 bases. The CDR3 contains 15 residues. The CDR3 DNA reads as TGTGCCAGCAGCCCCTATCTAGCGGGAGAAGACGAGCAGTACTTC. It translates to CASSPYLAGEDEQYF.